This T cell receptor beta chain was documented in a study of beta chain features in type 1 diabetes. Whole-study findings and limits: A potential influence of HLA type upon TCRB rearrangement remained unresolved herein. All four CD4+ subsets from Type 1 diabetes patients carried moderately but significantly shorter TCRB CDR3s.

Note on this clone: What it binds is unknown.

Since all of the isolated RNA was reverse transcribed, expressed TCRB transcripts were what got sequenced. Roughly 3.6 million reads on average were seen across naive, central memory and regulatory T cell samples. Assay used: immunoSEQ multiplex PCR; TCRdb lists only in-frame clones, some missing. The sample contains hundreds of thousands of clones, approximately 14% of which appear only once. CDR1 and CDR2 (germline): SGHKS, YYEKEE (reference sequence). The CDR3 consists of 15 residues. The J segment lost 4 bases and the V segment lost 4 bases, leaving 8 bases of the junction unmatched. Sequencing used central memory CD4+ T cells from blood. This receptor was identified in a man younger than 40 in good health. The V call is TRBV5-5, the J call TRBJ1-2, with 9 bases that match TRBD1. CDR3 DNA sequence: TGTGCCAGCAGCCTCCCGGGACAGGGCGGCTATGGCTACACCTTC. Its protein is CASSLPGQGGYGYTF.